The clone carrying this T cell receptor (beta chain) showed up just a few times. Sequencing used immunoSEQ multiplex PCR; TCRdb keeps in-frame clones, though not all of them. This sample has hundreds of thousands of clones, with roughly 70% found just once. This sample was included in a study of shared clonotypes between healthy human individuals. Looked up from germline, CDR1 is SGHAT and CDR2 is FQNNGV. Trimming pared 5 bases from V and 4 bases from J, leaving 21 bases between. There are 16 residues in the CDR3. Sequenced sample: memory CD4+ T cells sorted from blood. Subset meaning: CD45RA-negative fraction. This chain links TRBV11-2 with TRBJ2-7; D could derive from TRBD1 or TRBD2 (6 bases each). The TCR was taken from a young woman in good health. In DNA form, the CDR3 reads TGTGCCAGCAGCCTCCGGGGGCTTGGGGGAAAATACGAGCAGTACTTC. This codes for CASSLRGLGGKYEQYF.